One and the same sample provided the 21 T cell receptor beta chains below, sequenced in a study of early T cells in non-severe SARS-CoV-2 infection. MiXCR, applied by TCRdb to the 5' RACE reads, yields one record per CDR3 protein. Of 50,000 to 60,000 distinct CDR3 sequences listed, more than 6.5% are singletons. Sample: whole blood, taken at baseline. The receptor source for this set is an adult who was a healthcare worker with PCR-confirmed SARS-CoV-2 infection or an uninfected control (not recorded which).

The J gene is TRBJ1-6, the V gene TRBV28; maybe TRBD1 (5 bases). The V end was cut by 8 bases, the J end by 6 bases, with 17 bases between. Germline V CDR1 and CDR2: MDHEN, SYDVKM. This CDR3 has 15 residues. As DNA, the CDR3 is TGTGCCAGCGCCCAGCCGGGACGGATTAATTCACCCCTCCACTTT. The encoded protein is CASAQPGRINSPLHF.

The sample holds many counts of this clonotype. CDR3 loop: CASSQDGTVSNQPQHF. CDR3 nucleotides: TGTGCCAGCAGCCAAGACGGGACAGTTAGCAATCAGCCCCAGCATTTT. This chain links TRBV3-1 with TRBJ1-5; 7 bases agree with TRBD1. Germline V CDR1 and CDR2: LGHDT, YNNKEL (reference sequence). The CDR3 sequence is 16 residues long. V lost 0 bases, J lost 0 bases, and 2 bases stayed unmatched.

This clonotype was observed at least ten times. The chain uses TRBV27 and TRBJ1-2; D perhaps matches TRBD1 (5 bases). The CDR3 totals 13 residues. Germline CDR1 MNHEY, CDR2 SMNVEV (reference sequence). Trimming removed 10 bases at V and 8 bases at J, with 20 bases between. Here the CDR3 reads CAIRWAAGLGYTF. CDR3 DNA: TGTGCCATCCGCTGGGCGGCAGGGTTGGGCTACACCTTC.

This clonotype was counted at least ten times. The V and J genes are TRBV4-3 and TRBJ2-1, with D maybe TRBD2 (5 bases). Germline CDR1 is LGHNA and CDR2 is YSLEER. The ends were cut back, 1 base at V and 9 bases at J, with 10 bases in the middle. The CDR3 runs to 13 residues. CDR3 sequence: CASSQGPAAEQFF. In DNA, the CDR3 is TGCGCCAGCAGCCAAGGTCCAGCGGCTGAGCAGTTCTTC.

This sequence joins TRBV12-3 or TRBV12-4 and TRBJ2-7, with D unclear. V lost 1 base, J lost 0 bases, and 10 bases lay in between. The CDR3 sequence is 15 residues long. The CDR3 region is CASSLGSFSSYEQYF. CDR3 DNA sequence: TGTGCCAGCAGTTTAGGTAGCTTTAGCTCCTACGAGCAGTACTTC.

This chain joins TRBV19 and TRBJ2-1, with 9 bases matching TRBD1. CDR1 and CDR2 from the germline V gene are LNHDA and SQIVND (reference sequence). The CDR3 length is 15 residues. After removal of 6 bases from V and 6 bases from J, the junction contained 9 bases not matched to a gene. CDR3 amino acids: CASRPGQGYTNEQFF. CDR3 nucleotide sequence: TGTGCCAGTAGACCGGGACAGGGTTACACCAATGAGCAGTTCTTC.

With respect to this clonotype: One end of the junction varies from germline; a read error may be responsible. V gene TRBV11-2 combines with J gene TRBJ2-1; D is perhaps TRBD2 (6 bases). This CDR3 contains 14 residues. Per the germline V gene, CDR1 is SGHAT and CDR2 is FQNNGV. Written as DNA, the CDR3 is TGTGCCAGCACCTTAGGGAGGACTATAAATGAGCAGTTCTTC. The encoded protein is CASTLGRTINEQFF.

The rearrangement joins TRBV7-6 to TRBJ1-1; 7 bases map to TRBD1. Germline assignment: CDR1 SGHVS and CDR2 FNYEAQ. The CDR3 runs to 14 residues. J was trimmed by 1 base and V by 5 bases; bases with no gene match: 4. CDR3 amino acids: CASSTWTGNTEAFF. For the CDR3, the DNA is TGTGCCAGCAGCACGTGGACAGGGAACACTGAAGCTTTCTTT.

There are a few counts of this clonotype. The V call is TRBV29-1, the J call TRBJ2-5; the match to TRBD2 covers 8 bases. Germline V gene data show CDR1 as SQVTM and CDR2 as ANQGSEA. This CDR3 has 13 residues. The V segment lost 3 bases and the J segment 5 bases; nucleotides outside the gene matches: 5. The CDR3 bases are TGCAGCGTTGACAGCGGGGGTGATGAGACCCAGTACTTC. The encoded protein is CSVDSGGDETQYF.

This clonotype was counted many times. The DNA of the CDR3 is TGTGCCAGCAGTGGGGGACAGAACTACGAGCAGTACTTC. As protein: CASSGGQNYEQYF. This chain connects TRBV12-3 or TRBV12-4 to TRBJ2-7; 7 bases match TRBD1. CDR3 length: 13 amino acids. The trim removed 5 bases at V and 3 bases at J, leaving 4 bases unmatched.

The sample holds many counts of this clonotype. The chain is built from TRBV12-3 or TRBV12-4 and TRBJ2-1; D ambiguous. The length of the CDR3 is 13 residues. V lost 0 bases to trimming and J lost 4 bases, with 4 bases between them. CDR3 residues: CASSLALYNEQFF. The CDR3 bases are TGTGCCAGCAGTTTAGCGCTTTACAATGAGCAGTTCTTC.

This clonotype was seen many times. J is TRBJ2-3 and V is TRBV7-2; tentative D call: TRBD2 (6 bases). Trimming took off 6 bases at V and 4 bases at J, with 11 bases between the two ends. The CDR3 contains 13 residues. Germline V gives CDR1 SGHTA, CDR2 FQGNSA. This CDR3 is CASRAPSADTQYF. CDR3 sequence (DNA): TGTGCCAGCAGGGCCCCTAGCGCAGATACGCAGTATTTT. The whole variable domain, remainder taken from reference TRBV7-2 and TRBJ2-3, is GAGVSQSPSNKVTEKGKDVELRCDPISGHTALYWYRQSLGQGLEFLIYFQGNSAPDKSGLPSDRFSAERTGGSVSTLTIQRTQQEDSAVYLCASRAPSADTQYFGPGTRLTVL.

This clonotype has ten or more counts. The genes are TRBV7-2 and TRBJ2-5; 7 bases agree with TRBD1. Germline V gene data show CDR1 as SGHTA and CDR2 as FQGNSA. The CDR3 loop spans 14 amino acids. Germline trimming cut 2 bases from V and 6 bases from J; bases unmatched to any gene: 6. CDR3 sequence (DNA): TGTGCCAGCAGCTTACCCGGACAGGAGAAGACCCAGTACTTC. This translates into CASSLPGQEKTQYF.

This clonotype was observed many times. The chain couples TRBV6-2 or TRBV6-3 to TRBJ2-7, with 7 bases identical to TRBD1. Trimming removed 3 bases from V and 1 base from J; junction bases left unmatched: 6. The germline CDR1 and CDR2 sequences are MNHEY and SVGEGT. The CDR3 runs 15 residues. The CDR3 DNA is TGTGCCAGCAGTTATCCGGGACAGCTTTCCTACGAGCAGTACTTC. Translated: CASSYPGQLSYEQYF.

This sequence joins TRBV20-1 and TRBJ2-1; 9 bases line up with TRBD1. V shed 0 bases, J shed 3 bases, and the junction held 6 bases outside the gene matches. CDR3 size: 16 residues. The germline CDR1 and CDR2 sequences are DFQATT and SNEGSKA (reference sequence). DNA for the CDR3: TGCAGTGCTAGAGATTTCGGACAGGGGATCTACAATGAGCAGTTCTTC. Translated, it gives CSARDFGQGIYNEQFF.

This clonotype was counted only a few times. The J gene is TRBJ2-7, the V gene TRBV5-1; 12 nucleotides match TRBD2. This CDR3 region has 16 residues. Losses at the gene ends were 6 bases for V and 7 bases for J; bases not matched to a gene: 14. Germline CDR1 reads SGHRS; CDR2 reads YFSETQ. The CDR3 nucleotides are TGCGCCAGCACGCAGCGGCTAGCGGGGGGGCCAGAAGAGCAGTACTTC. Amino acids: CASTQRLAGGPEEQYF. Filled out from reference TRBV5-1 and TRBJ2-7, the complete variable domain reads KAGVTQTPRYLIKTRGQQVTLSCSPISGHRSVSWYQQTPGQGLQFLFEYFSETQRNKGNFPGRFSGRQFSNSRSEMNVSTLELGDSALYLCASTQRLAGGPEEQYFGPGTRLTVT.

This clonotype was recorded at least ten times. The rearrangement links TRBV6-2 or TRBV6-3 to TRBJ2-7; unclear D gene. The CDR3 is 13 residues long. V was shortened by 0 bases and J by 3 bases, with 6 bases between the two germline ends. Germline loops: CDR1 MNHEY, CDR2 SVGEGT. The CDR3, as DNA: TGTGCCAGCAGTTACTCGAACGTCTACGAGCAGTACTTC. Its translation is CASSYSNVYEQYF.

This rearrangement joins TRBV4-1 to TRBJ1-4; D gene uncertain. This CDR3 spans 14 amino acids. V was shortened by 4 bases and J by 6 bases, with 12 bases between the two germline ends. Per the germline V gene, CDR1 is MGHRA and CDR2 is YSYEKL. The CDR3 DNA is TGCGCCAGCAGCCTGGAGGATAGGGATGAAAAACTGTTTTTT. Translated: CASSLEDRDEKLFF.

This clonotype was detected ten times or more. This chain links TRBV7-2 with TRBJ2-5; D remains unclear. The V gene's germline CDR1 is SGHTA and CDR2 FQGNSA. The CDR3 is made up of 15 amino acids. Between the trimmed V and J ends, which lost 0 bases and 5 bases, there was a span of 13 bases. CDR3: CASSLALLVGETQYF. The CDR3 DNA follows: TGTGCCAGCAGCTTAGCGCTGCTAGTAGGGGAGACCCAGTACTTC.

At least ten counts were recorded for this clonotype. The chain carries TRBV20-1 and TRBJ2-7; D is unresolved. CDR1 and CDR2 (germline): DFQATT, SNEGSKA (reference sequence). The CDR3 runs 14 residues. Trimming stripped 0 bases from V and 1 base from J, with 10 bases between. The CDR3 nucleotides read TGCAGTGCTAGAGATCTTGTCAGATCCTACGAGCAGTACTTC. Amino acids: CSARDLVRSYEQYF.

This clonotype has at least ten counts. The chain links TRBV24-1 to TRBJ2-3; no definite D call. The CDR3 is 15 residues long. Between the trimmed V and J ends, which lost 5 bases and 2 bases, there was a span of 13 bases. In germline, CDR1 is KGHDR, CDR2 SFDVKD. In DNA form, the CDR3 reads TGTGCCACCAGTGGGGCATACGGTAACACAGATACGCAGTATTTT. Its translation: CATSGAYGNTDTQYF.